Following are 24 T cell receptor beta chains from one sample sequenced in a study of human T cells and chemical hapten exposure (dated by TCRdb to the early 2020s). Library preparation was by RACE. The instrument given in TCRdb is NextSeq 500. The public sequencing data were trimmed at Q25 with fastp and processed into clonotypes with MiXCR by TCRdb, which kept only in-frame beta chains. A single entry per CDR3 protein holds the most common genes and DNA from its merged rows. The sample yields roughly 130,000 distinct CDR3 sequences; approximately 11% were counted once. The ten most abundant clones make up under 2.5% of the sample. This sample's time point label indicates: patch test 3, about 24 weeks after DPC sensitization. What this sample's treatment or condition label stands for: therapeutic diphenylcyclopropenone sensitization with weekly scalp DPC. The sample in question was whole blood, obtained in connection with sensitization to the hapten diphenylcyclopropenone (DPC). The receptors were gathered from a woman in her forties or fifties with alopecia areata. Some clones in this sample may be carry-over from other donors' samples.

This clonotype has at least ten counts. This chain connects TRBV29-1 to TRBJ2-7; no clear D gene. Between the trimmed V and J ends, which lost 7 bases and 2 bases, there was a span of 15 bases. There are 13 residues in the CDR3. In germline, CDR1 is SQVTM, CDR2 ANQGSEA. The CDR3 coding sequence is TGCAGCGGGATACCTGTTGGGACCTACGAGCAGTACTTC. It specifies CSGIPVGTYEQYF.

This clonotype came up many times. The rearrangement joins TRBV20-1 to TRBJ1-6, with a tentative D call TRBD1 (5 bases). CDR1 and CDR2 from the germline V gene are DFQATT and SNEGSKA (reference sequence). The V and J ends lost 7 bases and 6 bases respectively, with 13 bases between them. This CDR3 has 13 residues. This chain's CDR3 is CSVVGLLNSPLHF. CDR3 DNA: TGCAGTGTCGTGGGACTTCTTAATTCACCCCTCCACTTT.

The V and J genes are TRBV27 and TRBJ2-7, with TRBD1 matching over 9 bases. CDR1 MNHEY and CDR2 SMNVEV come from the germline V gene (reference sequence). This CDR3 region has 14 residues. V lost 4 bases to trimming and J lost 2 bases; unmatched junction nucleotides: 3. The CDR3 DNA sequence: TGTGCCAGCAGTTCTGGGACAGGGCCCTACGAGCAGTACTTC. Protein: CASSSGTGPYEQYF.

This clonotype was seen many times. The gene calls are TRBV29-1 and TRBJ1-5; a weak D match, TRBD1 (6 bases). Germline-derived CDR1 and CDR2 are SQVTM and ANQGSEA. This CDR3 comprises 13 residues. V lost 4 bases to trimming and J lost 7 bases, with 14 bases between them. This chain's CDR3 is CSVGEQGRQPQHF. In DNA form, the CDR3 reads TGCAGCGTTGGGGAACAGGGACGACAGCCCCAGCATTTT.

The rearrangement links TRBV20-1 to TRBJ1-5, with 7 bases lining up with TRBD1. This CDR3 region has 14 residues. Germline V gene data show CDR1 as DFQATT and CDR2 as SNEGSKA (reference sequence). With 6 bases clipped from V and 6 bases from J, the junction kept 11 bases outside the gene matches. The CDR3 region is CSATKEGAGQPQHF. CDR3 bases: TGCAGTGCCACGAAGGAGGGGGCGGGTCAGCCCCAGCATTTT.

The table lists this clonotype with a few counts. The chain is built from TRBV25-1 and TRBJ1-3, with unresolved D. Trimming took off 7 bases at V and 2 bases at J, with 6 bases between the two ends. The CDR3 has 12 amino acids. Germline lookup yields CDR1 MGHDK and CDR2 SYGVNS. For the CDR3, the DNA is TGTGCCAGCACGGCAACTGGAAACACCATATATTTT. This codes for CASTATGNTIYF.

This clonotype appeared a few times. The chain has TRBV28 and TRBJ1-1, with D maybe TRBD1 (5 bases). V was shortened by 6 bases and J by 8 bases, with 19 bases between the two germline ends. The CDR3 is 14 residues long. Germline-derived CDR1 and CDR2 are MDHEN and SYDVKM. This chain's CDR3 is CASSLRKGTPEAFF. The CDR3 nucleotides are TGTGCCAGCAGCTTGAGAAAGGGGACCCCCGAAGCTTTCTTT.

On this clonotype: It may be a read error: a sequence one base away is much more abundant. The CDR3 DNA sequence: TGCAGTGCTAGGGACAGGAAGGCGAACACTGAAGCTTTCTTT. This encodes CSARDRKANTEAFF. The chain employs TRBV20-1 and TRBJ1-1; 7 bases line up with TRBD1. From germline, CDR1 is DFQATT and CDR2 SNEGSKA (reference sequence). The CDR3 is 14 amino acids. The V and J ends lost 3 bases and 1 base, in that order; junction bases with no gene match: 5.

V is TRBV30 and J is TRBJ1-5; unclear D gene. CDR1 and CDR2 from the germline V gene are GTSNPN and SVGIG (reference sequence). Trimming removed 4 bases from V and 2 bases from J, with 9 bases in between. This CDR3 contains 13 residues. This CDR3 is CAWTSAGNQPQHF. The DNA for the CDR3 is TGTGCCTGGACCTCGGCGGGCAATCAGCCCCAGCATTTT.

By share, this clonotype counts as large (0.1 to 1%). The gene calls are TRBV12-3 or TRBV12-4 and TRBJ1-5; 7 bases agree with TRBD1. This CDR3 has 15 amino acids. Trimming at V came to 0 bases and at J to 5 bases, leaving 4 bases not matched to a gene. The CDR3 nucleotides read TGTGCCAGCAGTTTAGCGACAGGGCGACATCAGCCCCAGCATTTT. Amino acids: CASSLATGRHQPQHF.

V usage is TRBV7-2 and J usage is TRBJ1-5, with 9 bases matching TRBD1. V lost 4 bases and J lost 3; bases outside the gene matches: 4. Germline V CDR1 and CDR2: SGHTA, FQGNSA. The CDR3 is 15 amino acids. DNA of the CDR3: TGTGCCAGCAGCTCCAGGACAGGGGCCAATCAGCCCCAGCATTTT. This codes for CASSSRTGANQPQHF.

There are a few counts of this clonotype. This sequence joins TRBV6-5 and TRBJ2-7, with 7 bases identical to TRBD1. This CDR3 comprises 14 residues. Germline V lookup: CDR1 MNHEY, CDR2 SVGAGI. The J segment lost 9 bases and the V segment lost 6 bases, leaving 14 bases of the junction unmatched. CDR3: CASSSPGQVRGQYF. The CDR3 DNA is TGTGCCAGCAGCTCTCCCGGACAGGTTCGGGGGCAGTACTTC.

This CDR3 is CASRPGPGGSKNIQYF. The CDR3 DNA sequence: TGTGCCAGCAGACCGGGACCGGGAGGATCCAAAAACATTCAGTACTTC. The chain uses TRBV27 and TRBJ2-4; 7 bases fit TRBD2. The CDR3 has 16 residues. Germline CDR1 reads MNHEY; CDR2 reads SMNVEV (reference sequence). V trimming: 6 bases; J trimming: 2 bases; junction bases outside the gene matches: 10.

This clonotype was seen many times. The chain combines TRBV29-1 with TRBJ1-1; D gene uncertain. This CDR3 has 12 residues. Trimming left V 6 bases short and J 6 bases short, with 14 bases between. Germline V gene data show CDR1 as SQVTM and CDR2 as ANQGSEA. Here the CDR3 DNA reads TGCAGCGTAGGACGGGCGGGCGCTGAAGCTTTCTTT. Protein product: CSVGRAGAEAFF.

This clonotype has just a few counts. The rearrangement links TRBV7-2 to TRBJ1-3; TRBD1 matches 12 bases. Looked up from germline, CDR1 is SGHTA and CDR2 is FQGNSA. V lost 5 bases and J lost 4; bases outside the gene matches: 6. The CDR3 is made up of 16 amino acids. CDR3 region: CASSPGQGATGNTIYF. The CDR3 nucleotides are TGTGCCAGCAGCCCGGGACAGGGGGCGACGGGAAACACCATATATTTT.

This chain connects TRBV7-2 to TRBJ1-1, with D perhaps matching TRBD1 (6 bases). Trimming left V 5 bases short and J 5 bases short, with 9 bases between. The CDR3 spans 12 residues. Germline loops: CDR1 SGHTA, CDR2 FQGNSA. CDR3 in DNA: TGTGCCAGCAGCACACAGGGAACTGAAGCTTTCTTT. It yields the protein CASSTQGTEAFF.

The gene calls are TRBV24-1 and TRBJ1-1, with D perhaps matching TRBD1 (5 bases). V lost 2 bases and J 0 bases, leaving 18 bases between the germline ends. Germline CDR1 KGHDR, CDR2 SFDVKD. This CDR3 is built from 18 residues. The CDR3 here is CATSDSHLGLTMNTEAFF. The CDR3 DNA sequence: TGTGCCACCAGTGATTCTCATTTGGGACTGACTATGAACACTGAAGCTTTCTTT.

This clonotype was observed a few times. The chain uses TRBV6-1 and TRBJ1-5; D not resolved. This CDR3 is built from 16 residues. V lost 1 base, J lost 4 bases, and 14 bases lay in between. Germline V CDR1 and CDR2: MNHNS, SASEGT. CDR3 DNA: TGTGCCAGCAGTGAAGGGGGTTCGGCAGCTAATCAGCCCCAGCATTTT. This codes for CASSEGGSAANQPQHF.

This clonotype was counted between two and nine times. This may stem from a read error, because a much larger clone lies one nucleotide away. CDR3 DNA: TGTGCCAGCAGCTTAGACGCCACAGATACGCAGTATTTT. This sequence encodes CASSLDATDTQYF. The chain employs TRBV7-9 and TRBJ2-3; the D is unclear. Trimming took off 1 base at V and 2 bases at J, with 4 bases between the two ends. The CDR3 sequence is 13 residues long. Germline assignment: CDR1 SEHNR and CDR2 FQNEAQ (reference sequence).

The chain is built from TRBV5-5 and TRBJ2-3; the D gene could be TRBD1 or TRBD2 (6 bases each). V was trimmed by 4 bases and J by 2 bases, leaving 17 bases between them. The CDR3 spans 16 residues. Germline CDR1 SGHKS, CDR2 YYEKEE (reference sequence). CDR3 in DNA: TGTGCCAGCAGCCCGGAGGGGGGCCCTCTCACAGATACGCAGTATTTT. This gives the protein CASSPEGGPLTDTQYF.

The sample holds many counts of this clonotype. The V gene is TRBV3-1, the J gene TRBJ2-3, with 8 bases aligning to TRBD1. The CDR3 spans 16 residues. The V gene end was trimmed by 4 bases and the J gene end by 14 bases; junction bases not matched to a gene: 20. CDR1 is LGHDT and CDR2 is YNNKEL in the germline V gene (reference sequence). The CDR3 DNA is TGTGCCAGCAGCCTCTTGGGACAGGCCAAAGGTTTTGGTCCGTATTTT. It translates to CASSLLGQAKGFGPYF.

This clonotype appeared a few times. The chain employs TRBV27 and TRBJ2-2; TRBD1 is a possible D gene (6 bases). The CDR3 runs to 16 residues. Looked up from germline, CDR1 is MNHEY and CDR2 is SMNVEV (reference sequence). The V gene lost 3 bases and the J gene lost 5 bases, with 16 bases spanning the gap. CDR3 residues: CASSFRQVERTGELFF. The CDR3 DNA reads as TGTGCCAGCAGTTTTCGACAGGTGGAAAGAACCGGGGAGCTGTTTTTT.

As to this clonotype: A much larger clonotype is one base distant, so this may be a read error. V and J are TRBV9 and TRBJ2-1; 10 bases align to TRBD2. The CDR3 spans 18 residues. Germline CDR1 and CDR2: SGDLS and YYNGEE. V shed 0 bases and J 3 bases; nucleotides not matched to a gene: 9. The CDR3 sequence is CASSVDGRAGGCYNEQFF. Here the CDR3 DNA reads TGTGCCAGCAGCGTAGACGGGAGAGCGGGGGGGTGCTACAATGAGCAGTTCTTC.

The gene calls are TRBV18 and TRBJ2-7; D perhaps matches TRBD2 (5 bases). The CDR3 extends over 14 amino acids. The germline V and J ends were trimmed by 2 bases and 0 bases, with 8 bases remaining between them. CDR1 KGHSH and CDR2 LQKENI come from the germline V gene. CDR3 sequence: CASSPTGNSYEQYF. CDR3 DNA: TGTGCCAGCTCACCAACGGGGAACTCCTACGAGCAGTACTTC.